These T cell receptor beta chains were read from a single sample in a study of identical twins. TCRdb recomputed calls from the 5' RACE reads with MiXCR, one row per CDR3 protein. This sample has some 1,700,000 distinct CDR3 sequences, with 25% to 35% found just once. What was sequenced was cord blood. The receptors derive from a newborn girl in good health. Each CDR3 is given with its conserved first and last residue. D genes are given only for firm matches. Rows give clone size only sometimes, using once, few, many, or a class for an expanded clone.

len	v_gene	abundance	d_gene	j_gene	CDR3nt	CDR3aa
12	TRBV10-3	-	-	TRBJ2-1	TGTGCCATCAGTGAGGACCGAAGTGAGCAGTTCTTC	CAISEDRSEQFF
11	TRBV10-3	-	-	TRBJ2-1	TGTGCCATCATGTTCCACGGTGAGCAGTTCTTC	CAIMFHGEQFF
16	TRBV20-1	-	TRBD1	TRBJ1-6	TGCAGTGCTTCCCTCCGGGACAGGGGATGGAATTCACCCCTCCACTTT	CSASLRDRGWNSPLHF
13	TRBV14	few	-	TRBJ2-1	TGTGCCAGCAGCCAAGATTGGACCTATGAGCAGTTCTTC	CASSQDWTYEQFF
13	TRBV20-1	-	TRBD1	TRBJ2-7	TGCAGTGCCGAGGGGACAGGGGGATACGAGCAGTACTTC	CSAEGTGGYEQYF
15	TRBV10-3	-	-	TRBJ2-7	TGTGCCATCAGTGAGTCGAAGGGATCCCCCTACGAGCAGTACTTC	CAISESKGSPYEQYF
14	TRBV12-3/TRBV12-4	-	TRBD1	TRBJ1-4	TGTGCCAGCAGTTTAGCAGGGACAGACAAAAAACTGTTTTTT	CASSLAGTDKKLFF
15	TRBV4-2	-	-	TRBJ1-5	TGTGCCAGCGGCCAAGTTTCCGGGAATGATCAGCCCCAGCATTTT	CASGQVSGNDQPQHF
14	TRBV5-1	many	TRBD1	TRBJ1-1	TGCGCCAGCAGCTTAGAGGGGGCGCGAACTGAAGCTTTCTTT	CASSLEGARTEAFF
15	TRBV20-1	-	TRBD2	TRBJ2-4	TGCAGTGCCCCGCGGGCTAGCGGGGGGCCAAACATTCAGTACTTC	CSAPRASGGPNIQYF
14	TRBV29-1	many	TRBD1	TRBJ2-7	TGCAGCGTCGAACGGACAGGGAGGTTCAACGAGCAGTACTTC	CSVERTGRFNEQYF
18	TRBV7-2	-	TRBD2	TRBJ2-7	TGTGCCAGCAGCTTAGCGCTAAAAAGGCTAGCGGGAGCCTACGAGCAGTACTTC	CASSLALKRLAGAYEQYF
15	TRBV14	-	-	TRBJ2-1	TGTGCCAGCAGCCAAGGGAGCCCCAGCTCCTACGAGCAGTTCTTC	CASSQGSPSSYEQFF
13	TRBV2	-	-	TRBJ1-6	TGTGCCAGCAGCTGGGGGCAGGATTCACCCCTCCACTTT	CASSWGQDSPLHF
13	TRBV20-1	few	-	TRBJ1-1	TGCAGTGCTAGAGACACAGGGACCACTGAAGCTTTCTTT	CSARDTGTTEAFF
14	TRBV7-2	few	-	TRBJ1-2	TGTGCCAGCAGCTTTCTCCGGGACATGGAAGGCTACACCTTC	CASSFLRDMEGYTF
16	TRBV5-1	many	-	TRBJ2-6	TGCGCCAGCAGCTTAGACATAAGCTCTGGGGCCAACGTCCTGACTTTC	CASSLDISSGANVLTF